This TCR beta chain was sequenced in a study of graft-versus-host responses after intestinal transplantation. Overall study: Recipients were all induced with anti-thymocyte globulin, then given tacrolimus and steroids for around three years.

Produced via immunoSEQ multiplex PCR; TCRdb's table is partial and in-frame only. The table shows over 85,000 clones, with about nine tenths occurring only once. Study conclusions and caveats: Clonal ratios of graft-versus-host to host-versus-graft in allografts were high for patients exhibiting graft-donor T cell macrochimerism. Early declines in HvG clones that occurred post-transplant were associated with peak circulating GvH clone levels. Recipient-marrow GvH clones were detected, some having first appeared in ileum or blood.

CDR1 SGHDN and CDR2 FVKESK come from the germline V gene. The CDR3 consists of 14 residues. Between the trimmed V and J ends, which lost 2 bases and 6 bases, there was a span of 13 bases. A remark on this clone: Its antigen is as yet unknown.

The clonotype comes from a human donor who was the organ donor for an intestinal transplant. This specimen consisted of unstimulated CD4+ T cells sorted from spleen or lymph node cells, obtained before transplant. The V and J genes are TRBV14 and TRBJ1-1, with D hard to call. This CDR3 reads CASSQHGMGAEAFF. The CDR3 DNA follows: TGTGCCAGCAGCCAACACGGTATGGGCGCTGAAGCTTTCTTT.